Following are 24 T cell receptor beta chains from one sample sequenced in a study of siplizumab effects on memory and regulatory T cells. Repertoires were generated with immunoSEQ multiplex PCR, while TCRdb's copy carries only in-frame clones and drops some. The sample lists around 45,000 clones, roughly nine tenths occurring once. Sequences were obtained from naive CD8+ T cells sorted from blood. The receptors were sampled from a human donor in good health.

The chain has TRBV30 and TRBJ2-2, with D perhaps TRBD1 (6 bases). V was shortened by 5 bases and J by 2 bases, with 15 bases between the two germline ends. The germline V gene has CDR1 GTSNPN and CDR2 SVGIG (reference sequence). This CDR3 comprises 15 residues. CDR3: CAWETTGTNTGELFF. The DNA of the CDR3 is TGTGCCTGGGAAACTACCGGGACAAACACCGGGGAGCTGTTTTTT.

This chain connects TRBV6-5 to TRBJ2-7; possibly TRBD1 for D (5 bases). V lost 2 bases to trimming and J lost 7 bases, with 12 bases between them. The length of the CDR3 is 13 residues. CDR1 and CDR2 (germline): MNHEY, SVGAGI. The CDR3 bases are TGTGCCAGCAGTTACATGGCAGGGTGGGAGCAGTACTTC. Its protein is CASSYMAGWEQYF.

This clone was seen a handful of times. The rearrangement links TRBV11-2 to TRBJ2-6; D possibly corresponds to TRBD1 (6 bases). The germline V gene encodes CDR1 SGHAT and CDR2 FQNNGV. This CDR3 comprises 18 residues. Trimming removed 5 bases at V and 2 bases at J, with 19 bases between. The CDR3 region has the DNA TGTGCCAGCAGCGCTGGCCTACAGGGATCCCCTGGGGCCAACGTCCTGACTTTC. As protein: CASSAGLQGSPGANVLTF.

The chain combines TRBV11-1 with TRBJ2-7; no firm D call. This CDR3 has 11 residues. Germline V CDR1 and CDR2: SGHAT, FQDESV (reference sequence). V lost 5 bases to trimming and J lost 5 bases, with 7 bases between them. The CDR3 here is CASSLVDEQYF. The CDR3 DNA sequence: TGTGCCAGCAGCCTAGTGGACGAGCAGTACTTC.

V is TRBV6-1 and J is TRBJ2-4; D uncertain. This CDR3 is built from 14 residues. Looked up from germline, CDR1 is MNHNS and CDR2 is SASEGT. Trimming removed 11 bases from V and 1 base from J, with 15 bases in between. DNA for the CDR3: TGTGCCCCCCGAATCGTGGGGGCCAAAAACATTCAGTACTTC. It is translated as CAPRIVGAKNIQYF.

The gene calls are TRBV27 and TRBJ2-2; D gene unclear. Germline V gene sequence: CDR1 MNHEY, CDR2 SMNVEV (reference sequence). The CDR3 runs 12 residues. V was shortened by 6 bases and J by 4 bases, with 6 bases between the two germline ends. The CDR3 DNA is TGTGCCAGCAGGGAACGCACCGGGGAGCTGTTTTTT. Its translation is CASRERTGELFF.

This chain joins TRBV6-1 and TRBJ2-1; 9 bases agree with TRBD2. Germline CDR1 MNHNS, CDR2 SASEGT. The CDR3 spans 17 residues. The V gene end was trimmed by 2 bases and the J gene end by 7 bases; junction bases not matched to a gene: 12. For the CDR3, the DNA is TGTGCCAGCAGTGAACGCCTGCTAGCGGGGAGTCGGAATGAGCAGTTCTTC. It is translated as CASSERLLAGSRNEQFF.

V and J are TRBV19 and TRBJ2-7, with D unclear. Trimming stripped 3 bases from V and 2 bases from J, with 14 bases between. Germline assignment: CDR1 LNHDA and CDR2 SQIVND (reference sequence). This CDR3 has 15 residues. CDR3 in DNA: TGTGCCAGTAGTATCGAGCCAGGTGTCACCTACGAGCAGTACTTC. It is translated as CASSIEPGVTYEQYF.

This clone was found once. The rearrangement links TRBV7-2 to TRBJ2-7; D not certain. The germline V gene has CDR1 SGHTA and CDR2 FQGNSA. The CDR3 contains 13 residues. V shed 3 bases and J shed 3 bases, with 9 bases lying between them. The CDR3 here is CASSFYRFYEQYF. The CDR3 DNA is TGTGCCAGCAGCTTTTACAGATTCTACGAGCAGTACTTC.

DNA of the CDR3: TGCGCCACCGAGGGGAGGGAATACGAGCAGTACTTC. The encoded protein is CATEGREYEQYF. V gene TRBV10-2 combines with J gene TRBJ2-5; 7 bases fit TRBD2. The J call could be wrong; TRBJ2-7 is a better fit for the DNA end. Looked up from germline, CDR1 is WSHSY and CDR2 is SAAADI. The CDR3 totals 12 residues.

The gene calls are TRBV5-6 and TRBJ2-7, with 13 bases that match TRBD2. This CDR3 region has 17 residues. With V trimmed by 1 base and J by 7 bases, 11 bases remained unmatched. Germline CDR1 reads SGHDT; CDR2 reads YYEEEE. This chain's CDR3 is CASSLPTGLAGVEEQYF. Here the CDR3 DNA reads TGTGCCAGCAGCTTGCCTACTGGACTAGCGGGAGTCGAGGAGCAGTACTTC.

The chain joins TRBV10-3 to TRBJ2-1, with a possible D match to TRBD1 (6 bases). The length of the CDR3 is 16 residues. CDR1 ENHRY and CDR2 SYGVKD come from the germline V gene. Between the trimmed V and J ends, which lost 4 bases and 8 bases, there was a span of 21 bases. The CDR3 DNA reads TGTGCCATCAGTGGGGGACACCGGGCCCGTTTAGATGAGCAGTTCTTC. Translation gives CAISGGHRARLDEQFF.

The chain is built from TRBV2 and TRBJ1-2; D call uncertain. The length of the CDR3 is 11 residues. Germline-derived CDR1 and CDR2 are SNHLY and FYNNEI. This CDR3 reads CAVVQLNGYTF. Written as DNA, the CDR3 is TGTGCTGTAGTACAGCTAAATGGCTACACCTTC.

This chain joins TRBV4-1 and TRBJ1-2; D call uncertain. CDR1 MGHRA and CDR2 YSYEKL come from the germline V gene. V shed 1 base and J shed 3 bases, with 9 bases lying between them. This CDR3 spans 14 amino acids. CDR3 sequence: CASSQVGNYYGYTF. CDR3 nucleotides: TGCGCCAGCAGCCAAGTTGGGAATTACTATGGCTACACCTTC.

The chain is built from TRBV13 and TRBJ1-1; 7 bases align to TRBD1. Germline-derived CDR1 and CDR2 are PRHDT and FYEKMQ (reference sequence). Trimming took 1 base from V and 8 from J; bases not matched to a gene: 1. The CDR3 spans 12 residues. The CDR3 spells CASSLEGQEAFF. The CDR3 DNA sequence: TGTGCCAGCAGCTTAGAGGGACAGGAAGCTTTCTTT.

This clone appeared a single time. The chain uses TRBV12-5 and TRBJ2-2, with 8 bases aligning to TRBD2. J gave up 6 bases and V 4 bases, and 7 bases lay outside the gene matches. The CDR3 extends over 15 amino acids. Germline-derived CDR1 and CDR2 are LGHNT and FRNRAP. DNA for the CDR3: TGTGCTAGTGGTTGGGTAGCGGGGCCTCCCGGGGAGCTGTTTTTT. Protein: CASGWVAGPPGELFF.

This chain links TRBV19 with TRBJ2-7; 9 bases match TRBD2. This CDR3 is 16 amino acids long. CDR1 LNHDA and CDR2 SQIVND come from the germline V gene (reference sequence). With V trimmed by 2 bases and J by 0 bases, 5 bases remained unmatched. The CDR3 protein is CASSIHPTSGSYEQYF. The CDR3 DNA follows: TGTGCCAGTAGTATACATCCGACTAGCGGCTCCTACGAGCAGTACTTC.

V gene TRBV6-1 combines with J gene TRBJ2-2, with 10 nucleotides matching TRBD2. The J segment lost 3 bases and the V segment lost 11 bases, leaving 6 bases of the junction unmatched. CDR1 and CDR2 from the germline V gene are MNHNS and SASEGT. The CDR3 loop spans 14 amino acids. CDR3 in DNA: TGTGCCGGGAGCGGGGGGGCGTACACCGGGGAGCTGTTTTTT. This translates into CAGSGGAYTGELFF.

This clone was counted only a few times. The chain employs TRBV12-5 and TRBJ1-4; D uncertain. The V gene's germline CDR1 is LGHNT and CDR2 FRNRAP. This CDR3 comprises 14 residues. V was shortened by 9 bases and J by 8 bases, with 19 bases between the two germline ends. The CDR3 DNA is TGTGCTAGCGCTTTAAGCGGAAATTGGGAAAAACTGTTTTTT. Translating it yields CASALSGNWEKLFF.

This rearrangement joins TRBV25-1 to TRBJ2-7, with D possibly matching TRBD2 (5 bases). The CDR3 is 13 amino acids. Germline CDR1 reads MGHDK; CDR2 reads SYGVNS. Trimming removed 8 bases from V and 4 bases from J, with 15 bases in between. The CDR3 region is CASAAGNLYEQYF. The CDR3 DNA reads as TGTGCCAGCGCGGCGGGCAACCTTTACGAGCAGTACTTC.

This rearrangement joins TRBV4-1 to TRBJ2-1; D call uncertain. Trimming stripped 4 bases from V and 6 bases from J, with 10 bases between. Germline V gene lookup returns CDR1 MGHRA and CDR2 YSYEKL. This CDR3 has 13 residues. The CDR3 sequence is CASSPRLVNEQFF. DNA for the CDR3: TGCGCCAGCAGCCCCCGCTTGGTCAATGAGCAGTTCTTC.

This chain uses TRBV2 with TRBJ2-1; 9 bases are a match to TRBD2. The CDR3 extends over 15 amino acids. V gave up 5 bases and J gave up 4 bases; unmatched junction bases: 6. CDR1 is SNHLY, CDR2 FYNNEI, per germline. CDR3 protein: CASSSSGASYNEQFF. CDR3 nucleotide sequence: TGTGCCAGCAGTTCTAGCGGGGCCTCTTACAATGAGCAGTTCTTC.

The rearrangement links TRBV6-5 to TRBJ2-1; 10 bases are shared with TRBD1. Trimming at V came to 6 bases and at J to 7 bases, leaving 9 bases not matched to a gene. There are 15 residues in the CDR3. Germline V lookup: CDR1 MNHEY, CDR2 SVGAGI. The CDR3 sequence is CASSPGQGVRNEQFF. Written as DNA, the CDR3 is TGTGCCAGCAGCCCCGGACAGGGGGTAAGAAATGAGCAGTTCTTC.

The chain joins TRBV4-1 to TRBJ1-4; TRBD1 agrees at 7 bases. The CDR3 consists of 17 residues. Trimming took 2 bases from V and 6 from J; bases not matched to a gene: 12. Looked up from germline, CDR1 is MGHRA and CDR2 is YSYEKL. In DNA form, the CDR3 reads TGCGCCAGCAGCCAACGAGGGGGCGTGGGGGTTGATGAAAAACTGTTTTTT. It specifies CASSQRGGVGVDEKLFF.